This T cell receptor (beta chain) was obtained from a study of T cell changes during pregnancy in multiple sclerosis. V shed 2 bases, J shed 7 bases, and the junction held 8 bases outside the gene matches. Looked up from germline, CDR1 is MNHEY and CDR2 is SVGAGI. This CDR3 spans 15 amino acids. Method: immunoSEQ multiplex PCR; TCRdb's copy keeps in-frame clones and lacks some. The sample gives under 55,000 clones, roughly 88% of which show up once; roughly 1.4% is in the top ten. The specimen sequenced was PBMCs (not recorded whether the cells were cultured). The gene calls are TRBV6-5 and TRBJ2-5; TRBD2 agrees at 9 bases. This TCR derives from a female donor with multiple sclerosis, enrolled in a pregnancy study. Here the CDR3 reads CASSYRLAGPGTQYF. In DNA form, the CDR3 reads TGTGCCAGCAGTTACCGTCTAGCGGGGCCTGGGACCCAGTACTTC.